These T cell receptor beta chains were read from a single sample in a study of T cell repertoires and HLA-DP antigens. Libraries were prepared by immunoSEQ multiplex PCR; TCRdb keeps only in-frame clonotypes and omits some of them. The table shows approximately 100,000 clones, with roughly 86% occurring only once. These receptors' targets are unknown. Specimen: CD4+ T cells from PBMCs. The receptors shown here come from a man aged 45 to 65 in good health and CMV-seronegative. CDR3s include the opening cysteine and the closing phenylalanine or tryptophan. D genes are given only for firm matches. Clone size is not always given. Where it is, it says once, few, many or a class for expanded clones.

CDR3aa: CASSSRDRSNEKLFF; CDR3nt: TGTGCCAGCAGCTCCCGGGACAGGAGTAATGAAAAACTGTTTTTT; j_gene: TRBJ1-4; v_gene: TRBV7-9; d_gene: TRBD1; abundance: NA
CDR3aa: CASSRPGTGTDTQYF; CDR3nt: TGTGCCAGCTCACGCCCCGGGACGGGGACAGATACGCAGTATTTT; j_gene: TRBJ2-3; v_gene: TRBV18; d_gene: NA; abundance: once
CDR3aa: CASSSASGRSREQYF; CDR3nt: TGTGCCAGCAGTTCAGCAAGCGGGAGAAGTCGCGAGCAGTACTTC; j_gene: TRBJ2-7; v_gene: TRBV6-5; d_gene: TRBD2; abundance: NA
CDR3aa: CASSQTGSPGELFF; CDR3nt: TGTGCCAGCAGCCAAACAGGGTCCCCCGGGGAGCTGTTTTTT; j_gene: TRBJ2-2; v_gene: TRBV7-8; d_gene: NA; abundance: NA
CDR3aa: CASSPSGTGGMGGLF; CDR3nt: TGTGCCAGTAGTCCCAGCGGGACAGGGGGCATGGGCGGGCTCTTC; j_gene: TRBJ2-1; v_gene: TRBV19; d_gene: TRBD1; abundance: NA
CDR3aa: CASSSTRAGESYEQYF; CDR3nt: TGTGCCAGCAGTAGTACCAGAGCGGGGGAATCCTACGAGCAGTACTTC; j_gene: TRBJ2-7; v_gene: TRBV6-6; d_gene: TRBD2; abundance: NA
CDR3aa: CAWIDRVTAAFF; CDR3nt: TGTGCCTGGATAGACAGGGTCACGGCCGCTTTCTTT; j_gene: TRBJ1-1; v_gene: TRBV30; d_gene: TRBD1; abundance: NA
CDR3aa: CASSRGVTNEKLFF; CDR3nt: TGTGCCAGTAGTAGAGGGGTGACTAATGAAAAACTGTTTTTT; j_gene: TRBJ1-4; v_gene: TRBV19; d_gene: NA; abundance: NA
CDR3aa: CSVAGGPETQYF; CDR3nt: TGCAGCGTGGCGGGGGGGCCAGAGACCCAGTACTTC; j_gene: TRBJ2-5; v_gene: TRBV29-1; d_gene: TRBD2; abundance: NA
CDR3aa: CASSQDWTGGGETQYF; CDR3nt: TGTGCCAGCAGCCAAGATTGGACAGGGGGAGGGGAGACCCAGTACTTC; j_gene: TRBJ2-5; v_gene: TRBV4-2; d_gene: TRBD1; abundance: NA
CDR3aa: CASSLAGGYGYTF; CDR3nt: TGTGCCAGCAGCTTAGCAGGGGGCTATGGCTACACCTTC; j_gene: TRBJ1-2; v_gene: TRBV5-5; d_gene: TRBD1; abundance: NA
CDR3aa: CASSILGQGLANEQFF; CDR3nt: TGTGCCAGTAGTATTCTAGGACAGGGGCTGGCCAATGAGCAGTTCTTC; j_gene: TRBJ2-1; v_gene: TRBV19; d_gene: TRBD1; abundance: NA
CDR3aa: CASSQDPPGVEGNQPQHF; CDR3nt: TGCGCCAGCAGCCAAGACCCCCCTGGGGTTGAGGGCAATCAGCCCCAGCATTTT; j_gene: TRBJ1-5; v_gene: TRBV4-3; d_gene: NA; abundance: NA
CDR3aa: CASSFPGFKTQYF; CDR3nt: TGTGCCAGCAGCTTTCCCGGGTTCAAGACCCAGTACTTC; j_gene: TRBJ2-5; v_gene: TRBV5-4; d_gene: NA; abundance: few
CDR3aa: CASGQPDRGNEQFF; CDR3nt: TGTGCCAGCGGGCAACCAGATAGGGGGAATGAGCAGTTCTTC; j_gene: TRBJ2-1; v_gene: TRBV25-1; d_gene: NA; abundance: NA
CDR3aa: CASRWLFSPDTQYF; CDR3nt: TGTGCCAGCAGATGGCTTTTCTCCCCAGATACGCAGTATTTT; j_gene: TRBJ2-3; v_gene: TRBV27; d_gene: NA; abundance: NA
CDR3aa: CASSLSHGGDQPQHF; CDR3nt: TGTGCCAGCAGCTTATCTCACGGGGGGGATCAGCCCCAGCATTTT; j_gene: TRBJ1-5; v_gene: TRBV7-3; d_gene: NA; abundance: NA
CDR3aa: CASSTHSGSYEQYF; CDR3nt: TGTGCCAGCAGCACCCATAGCGGGAGCTACGAGCAGTACTTC; j_gene: TRBJ2-7; v_gene: TRBV9; d_gene: TRBD2; abundance: NA
CDR3aa: CASSALAGATGELFF; CDR3nt: TGTGCCAGCAGCGCCCTAGCGGGAGCTACCGGGGAGCTGTTTTTT; j_gene: TRBJ2-2; v_gene: TRBV5-4; d_gene: TRBD2; abundance: NA
CDR3aa: CASSEGGSSSYEQYF; CDR3nt: TGCGCCAGCAGTGAGGGAGGTAGTAGCTCCTACGAGCAGTACTTC; j_gene: TRBJ2-7; v_gene: TRBV10-1; d_gene: NA; abundance: few
CDR3aa: CASSQTWYEQYF; CDR3nt: TGTGCCAGCAGCCAGACTTGGTACGAGCAGTACTTC; j_gene: TRBJ2-7; v_gene: TRBV28; d_gene: NA; abundance: NA
CDR3aa: CASSSTGSSYNEQFF; CDR3nt: TGTGCCAGCTCTTCAACTGGGAGCTCCTACAATGAGCAGTTCTTC; j_gene: TRBJ2-1; v_gene: TRBV18; d_gene: NA; abundance: NA